This TCR beta chain was identified in a study of blood T cell repertoires in COVID-19. Study-level background: PBMCs, B-cell-depleted T cells, or T cells were the source of the cDNA or gDNA that made up the material.

Per the germline V gene, CDR1 is LNHDA and CDR2 is SQIVND (reference sequence). This CDR3 spans 14 amino acids. Trimming took off 2 bases at V and 5 bases at J, with 10 bases between the two ends. Authors' processing steps: Amplification with reference gene primers provided the estimates of nucleated cell counts. The repertoire was sequenced with immunoSEQ multiplex PCR; TCRdb's copy has only in-frame clones and lacks some. D and trimming come from the DNA, and the V and J calls and clone size come from that table. The table includes some 210,000 clones, around 80% detected once. Sequencing used peripheral blood. The clonotype comes from a woman in her forties with acute or convalescent COVID-19. V usage is TRBV19 and J usage is TRBJ2-1; the D is unclear. CDR3 amino acids: CASSISPSNNEQFF. The DNA of the CDR3 is TGTGCCAGTAGTATAAGTCCCTCTAACAATGAGCAGTTCTTC.